Listed below are T cell receptor beta chains from one sample, sequenced in a study of response to subunit inactivated influenza vaccine. TCRdb independently ran MiXCR on the RT-PCR reads; one entry per CDR3 protein. The sample has about 800,000 distinct CDR3 sequences, 20% to 25% seen once. The sample in question was PBMCs from blood, obtained about 5 days after vaccination. These receptors came from a man in his forties or fifties who received an inactivated influenza vaccine. Both conserved end residues are part of each CDR3. D genes are given only for firm matches. Only part of the rows carry a size: once, few, many, or a class if the clone is expanded.

V gene	J gene	clone size	D gene	CDR3 DNA	CDR3 protein
TRBV7-9	TRBJ2-7	.	.	TGTGCCAGCAGCTCCCCGTTTGGGGACGAGCAGTACTTC	CASSSPFGDEQYF
TRBV6-4	TRBJ2-1	many	.	TGTGCCAGCAGTTTAGAACTAGCTGCCTACAATGAGCAGTTCTTC	CASSLELAAYNEQFF
TRBV29-1	TRBJ2-3	.	.	TGCAGCGTTGGTCGGGGGGCGCGGACAGATACGCAGTATTTT	CSVGRGARTDTQYF
TRBV20-1	TRBJ2-2	few	.	TGCAGTGCTTTACCGGGATCGAGATCCGGGGAGCTGTTTTTT	CSALPGSRSGELFF
TRBV19	TRBJ2-7	.	TRBD1	TGTGCCAGCGGAACTCGGACAGGTCCCTACGAGCAGTACTTC	CASGTRTGPYEQYF
TRBV7-2	TRBJ1-3	few	.	TGTGCCAGCAGCGACCAGGGGAACTCTGGAAACACCATATATTTT	CASSDQGNSGNTIYF
TRBV24-1	TRBJ2-1	few	.	TGTGCCACCAGTGGATATCGATTGGGCTCTTCCTACAATGAGCAGTTCTTC	CATSGYRLGSSYNEQFF
TRBV7-9	TRBJ2-1	.	.	TGTGCCAGCAGCCCCCCCCTGCCATCCTACAATGAGCAGTTCTTC	CASSPPLPSYNEQFF
TRBV24-1	TRBJ2-7	few	TRBD2	TGTGCCACCAGCGGCGGGAGCCCTGGGATCCACGAGCAGTACTTC	CATSGGSPGIHEQYF
TRBV20-1	TRBJ2-7	.	TRBD2	TGCAGTGCTAGTTCAAGCGGGATCTACGAGCAGTACTTC	CSASSSGIYEQYF
TRBV4-1	TRBJ2-5	.	.	TGCGCCAGCAGCCAGGCTTTAGCGAGGGAGACCCAGTACTTC	CASSQALARETQYF
TRBV6-1	TRBJ1-5	few	.	TGTGCCAGCAGTAAAACCGGGACACCCTCCCAGCATTTT	CASSKTGTPSQHF